This TCR beta chain stems from a study of radiotherapy plus CTLA-4 blockade in lung cancer. Assay: immunoSEQ multiplex PCR; the TCRdb copy retains only in-frame clones and omits some. The sample has approximately 80,000 clones; roughly 80% are singletons. This clone has only a few counts. This CDR3 spans 15 amino acids. Germline V gene sequence: CDR1 LNHDA, CDR2 SQIVND (reference sequence). Trimming took 6 bases from V and 3 from J, leaving 18 bases between them. The sequence derives from a human donor with non-small cell lung cancer whose response to radiotherapy plus ipilimumab could not be evaluated. This chain joins TRBV19 and TRBJ2-7, with D perhaps TRBD1 (6 bases). The sample consisted of peripheral blood, taken from a patient treated with radiotherapy plus ipilimumab. The CDR3 DNA reads TGTGCCAGTAGATCTGGACAGCGCAGCATCTACGAGCAGTACTTC. Translated: CASRSGQRSIYEQYF.